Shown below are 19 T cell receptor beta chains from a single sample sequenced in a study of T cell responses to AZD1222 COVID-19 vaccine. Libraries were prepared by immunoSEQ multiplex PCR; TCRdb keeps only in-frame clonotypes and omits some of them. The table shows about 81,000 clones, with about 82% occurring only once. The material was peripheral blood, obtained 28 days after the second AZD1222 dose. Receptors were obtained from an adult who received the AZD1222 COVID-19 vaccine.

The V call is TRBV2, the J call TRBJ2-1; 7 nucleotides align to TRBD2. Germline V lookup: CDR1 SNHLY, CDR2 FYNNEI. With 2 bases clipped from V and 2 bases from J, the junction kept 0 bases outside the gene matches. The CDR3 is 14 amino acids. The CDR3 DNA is TGTGCCAGCAGTGAAAGCGGGGCCTACAATGAGCAGTTCTTC. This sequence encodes CASSESGAYNEQFF.

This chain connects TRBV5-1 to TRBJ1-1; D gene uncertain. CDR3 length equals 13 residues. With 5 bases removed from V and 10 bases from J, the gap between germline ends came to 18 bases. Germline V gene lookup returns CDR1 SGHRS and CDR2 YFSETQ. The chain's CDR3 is CASRSEGTSLAFF. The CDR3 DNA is TGCGCCAGCAGATCTGAGGGTACCTCGTTAGCTTTCTTT.

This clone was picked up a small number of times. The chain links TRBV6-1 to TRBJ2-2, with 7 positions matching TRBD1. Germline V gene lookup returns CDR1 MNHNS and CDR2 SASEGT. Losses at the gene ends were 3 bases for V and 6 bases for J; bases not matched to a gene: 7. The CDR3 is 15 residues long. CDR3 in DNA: TGTGCCAGCAGTGAGGACAGGCCCTACGCCGGGGAGCTGTTTTTT. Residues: CASSEDRPYAGELFF.

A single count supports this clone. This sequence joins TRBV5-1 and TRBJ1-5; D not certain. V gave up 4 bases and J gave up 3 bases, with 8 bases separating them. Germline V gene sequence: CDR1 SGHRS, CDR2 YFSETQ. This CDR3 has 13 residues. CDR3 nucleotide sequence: TGCGCCAGCAGCCCCGACAACAATCAGCCCCAGCATTTT. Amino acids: CASSPDNNQPQHF. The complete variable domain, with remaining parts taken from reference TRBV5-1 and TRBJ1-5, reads KAGVTQTPRYLIKTRGQQVTLSCSPISGHRSVSWYQQTPGQGLQFLFEYFSETQRNKGNFPGRFSGRQFSNSRSEMNVSTLELGDSALYLCASSPDNNQPQHFGDGTRLSIL.

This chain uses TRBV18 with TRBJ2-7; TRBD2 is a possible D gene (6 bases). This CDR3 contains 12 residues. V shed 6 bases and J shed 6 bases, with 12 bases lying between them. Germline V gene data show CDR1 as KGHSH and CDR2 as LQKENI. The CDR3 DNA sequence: TGTGCCAGCTCCCGACTAGGTCGCGAGCAGTACTTC. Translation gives CASSRLGREQYF.

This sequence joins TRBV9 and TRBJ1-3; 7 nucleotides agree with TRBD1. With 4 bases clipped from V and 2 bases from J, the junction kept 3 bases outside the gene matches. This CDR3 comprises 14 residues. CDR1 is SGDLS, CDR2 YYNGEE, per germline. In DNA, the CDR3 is TGTGCCAGCAGCCTAGGGACAGCTGGAAACACCATATATTTT. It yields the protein CASSLGTAGNTIYF.

This CDR3 reads CASTTGYNSPLHF. In DNA form, the CDR3 reads TGTGCCAGCACTACAGGGTACAATTCACCCCTCCACTTT. The rearrangement uses TRBV28 and TRBJ1-6; D perhaps matches TRBD1 (6 bases). Per the germline V gene, CDR1 is MDHEN and CDR2 is SYDVKM. Trimming removed 7 bases from V and 7 bases from J, with 11 bases in between. The CDR3 length is 13 residues.

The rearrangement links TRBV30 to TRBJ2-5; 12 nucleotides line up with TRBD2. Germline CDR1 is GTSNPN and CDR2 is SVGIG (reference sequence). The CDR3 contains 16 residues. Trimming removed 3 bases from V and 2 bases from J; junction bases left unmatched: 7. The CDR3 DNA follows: TGTGCCTGGAGCTGGTCTCTAGCGGGGGGGCAAGAGACCCAGTACTTC. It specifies CAWSWSLAGGQETQYF.

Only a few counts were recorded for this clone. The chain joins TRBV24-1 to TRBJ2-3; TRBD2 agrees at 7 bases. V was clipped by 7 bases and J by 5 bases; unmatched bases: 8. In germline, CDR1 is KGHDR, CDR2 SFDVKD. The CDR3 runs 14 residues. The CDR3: CATRMSGVGDTQYF. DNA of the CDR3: TGTGCCACCAGAATGAGCGGGGTCGGAGATACGCAGTATTTT.

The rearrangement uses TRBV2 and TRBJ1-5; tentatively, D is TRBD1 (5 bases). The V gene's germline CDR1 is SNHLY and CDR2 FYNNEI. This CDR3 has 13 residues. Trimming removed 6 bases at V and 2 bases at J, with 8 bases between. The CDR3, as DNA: TGTGCCAGCAGGGGGGAGGGCAATCAGCCCCAGCATTTT. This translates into CASRGEGNQPQHF.

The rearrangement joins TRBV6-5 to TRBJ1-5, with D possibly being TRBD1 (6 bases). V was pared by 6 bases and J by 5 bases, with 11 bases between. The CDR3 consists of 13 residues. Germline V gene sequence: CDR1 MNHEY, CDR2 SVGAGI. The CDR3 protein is CASSSEGDQPQHF. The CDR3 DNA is TGTGCCAGCAGCTCCGAGGGGGATCAGCCCCAGCATTTT.

The CDR3 region is CAWRTRVLGEQYF. The CDR3, as DNA: TGTGCCTGGAGGACTCGGGTTTTGGGCGAGCAGTACTTC. J is TRBJ2-7 and V is TRBV30; no definite D call. Germline CDR1 reads GTSNPN; CDR2 reads SVGIG (reference sequence). The CDR3 is made up of 13 amino acids. With 3 bases removed from V and 6 bases from J, the gap between germline ends came to 15 bases.

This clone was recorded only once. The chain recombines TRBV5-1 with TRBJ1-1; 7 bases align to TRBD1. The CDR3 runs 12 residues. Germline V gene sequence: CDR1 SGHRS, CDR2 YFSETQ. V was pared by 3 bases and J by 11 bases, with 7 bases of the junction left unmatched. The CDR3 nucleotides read TGCGCCAGCAGCTATGACAGGGCTCTTGCTTTCTTT. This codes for CASSYDRALAFF. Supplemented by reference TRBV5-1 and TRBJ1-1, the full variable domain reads KAGVTQTPRYLIKTRGQQVTLSCSPISGHRSVSWYQQTPGQGLQFLFEYFSETQRNKGNFPGRFSGRQFSNSRSEMNVSTLELGDSALYLCASSYDRALAFFGQGTRLTVV.

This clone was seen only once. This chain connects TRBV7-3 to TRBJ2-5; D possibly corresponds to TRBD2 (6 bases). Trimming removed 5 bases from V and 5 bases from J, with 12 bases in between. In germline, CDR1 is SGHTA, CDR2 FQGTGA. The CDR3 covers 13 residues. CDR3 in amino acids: CASSETSLETQYF. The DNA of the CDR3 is TGTGCCAGCAGCGAAACTAGCCTGGAGACCCAGTACTTC.

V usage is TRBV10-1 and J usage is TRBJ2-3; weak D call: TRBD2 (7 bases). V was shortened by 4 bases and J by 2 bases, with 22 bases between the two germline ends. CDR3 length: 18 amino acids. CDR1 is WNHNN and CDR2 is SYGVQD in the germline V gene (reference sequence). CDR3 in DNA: TGCGCCAGCAGTGGCGGGGGCCTGGCGGGTCCGGTCACAGATACGCAGTATTTT. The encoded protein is CASSGGGLAGPVTDTQYF.

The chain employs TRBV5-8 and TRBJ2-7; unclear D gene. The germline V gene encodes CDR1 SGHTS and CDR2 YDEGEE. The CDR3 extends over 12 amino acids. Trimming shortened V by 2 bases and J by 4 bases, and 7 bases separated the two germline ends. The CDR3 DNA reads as TGTGCCAGCAGCTTATATGGTTACGAGCAGTACTTC. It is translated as CASSLYGYEQYF.

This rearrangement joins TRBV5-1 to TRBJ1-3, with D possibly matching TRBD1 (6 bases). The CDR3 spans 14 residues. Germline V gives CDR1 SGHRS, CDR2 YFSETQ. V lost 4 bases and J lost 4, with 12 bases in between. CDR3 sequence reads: CASSPNRGGNTIYF. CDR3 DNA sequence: TGCGCCAGCAGCCCCAATAGGGGGGGAAACACCATATATTTT.

The CDR3 sequence is CASSLGDSQRPQHF. CDR3 coding DNA: TGTGCCAGCAGCTTGGGGGACAGCCAGCGGCCCCAGCATTTT. The rearrangement links TRBV5-5 to TRBJ1-5, with 7 bases identical to TRBD1. Per germline, CDR1 SGHKS and CDR2 YYEKEE (reference sequence). Trimming removed 0 bases from V and 9 bases from J; junction bases left unmatched: 6. The CDR3 loop spans 14 amino acids.

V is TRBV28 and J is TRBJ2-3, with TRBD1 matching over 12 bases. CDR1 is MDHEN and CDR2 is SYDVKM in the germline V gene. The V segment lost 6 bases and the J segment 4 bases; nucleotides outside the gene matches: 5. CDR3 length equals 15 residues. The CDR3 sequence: CASSPGTGGSDTQYF. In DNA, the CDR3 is TGTGCCAGCAGCCCCGGGACAGGGGGCTCAGATACGCAGTATTTT.